The TCR beta chain under discussion was sequenced for a study of post-analysis software for immune sequencing data. Broader study findings: A handful of TRBV segments appeared more often in patients than in controls, and TRBV5-6, TRBV5-1 and TRBV20-1 were among these.

TCR beta cDNA libraries had unique molecular identifiers. TCRdb re-analysed the PCR reads in MiXCR, keeping a single row per CDR3 protein. The repertoire holds approximately 660,000 distinct CDR3 sequences, with roughly three fifths as singletons. Details on this clonotype: The antigen is undetermined.

V gave up 0 bases and J gave up 9 bases, with 21 bases separating them. Germline V CDR1 and CDR2: DFQATT, SNEGSKA (reference sequence). CDR3 length: 16 residues. This clonotype was sampled from a girl aged 2-15 years with multiple sclerosis. The chain couples TRBV20-1 to TRBJ2-4; D uncertain. Material for sequencing was blood. CDR3 bases: TGCAGTGCTAGAGATGGCCTGATTGGACGTAGTAGCATTCAGTACTTC. This codes for CSARDGLIGRSSIQYF.